The present TCR beta chain was sequenced within a study of T cell responses to AZD1222 COVID-19 vaccine. Overall study findings and caveats: Just a handful of AZD1222 recipients tested seropositive at baseline. Breadth and depth of Spike-specific TCRs rose after two AZD1222 doses. Nearly half of the spike-specific TCRs reportedly recognize variant regions that carry no mutations. The sample set comprised mostly white British donors with more females, and clonal diversity was possibly underestimated.

Concerning this clone itself: Antigen: not known.

V was clipped by 4 bases and J by 7 bases; unmatched bases: 17. Per the germline V gene, CDR1 is ENHRY and CDR2 is SYGVKD. The CDR3 is made up of 18 amino acids. Data came from immunoSEQ multiplex PCR; TCRdb stores just in-frame clones and leaves some out. The repertoire consists of around 180,000 clones, with approximately 87% occurring once and the leading ten covering under 3.5%. The receptor's source is an adult in good health. The material was peripheral blood, obtained on day 0 of MenACWY control vaccination. V gene TRBV10-3 combines with J gene TRBJ2-3; TRBD2 agrees at 10 bases. The CDR3, as DNA: TGTGCCATCAGTGCCCCTAGTAGGGCTAGCGGGAGCCGAAATACGCAGTATTTT. Protein sequence: CAISAPSRASGSRNTQYF.